This T cell receptor (beta chain) was recorded in a study of Graves' ophthalmopathy and Graves' hyperthyroidism. Study-wide points: A majority of expanded thyroid clonotypes exceeding 0.001 frequency were likewise present in blood.

Researchers took RNA transcripts and amplified TCR beta CDR3 regions from them. In the first round, RT-PCR was carried out with HTBI primers, and a multiplex PCR formed the second round. TCRdb used MiXCR to reprocess the multiplex PCR reads, holding one entry per CDR3 protein. The data contain about 1.2 million distinct CDR3 sequences, less than 45% of them singletons. V lost 3 bases, J lost 6 bases, and 5 bases stayed unmatched. CDR1 is SGDLS and CDR2 is YYNGEE in the germline V gene. The CDR3 is 14 residues long. There are many counts of this clonotype. Its antigen remains unidentified. Material: peripheral blood or thyroid tissue (not recorded which). The receptor was isolated from an adult man with Graves' hyperthyroidism. The chain uses TRBV9 and TRBJ1-5, with 8 bases fitting TRBD1. The CDR3 sequence: CASSGDRIGQPQHF. CDR3 bases: TGTGCCAGCAGCGGGGACAGGATAGGTCAGCCCCAGCATTTT.